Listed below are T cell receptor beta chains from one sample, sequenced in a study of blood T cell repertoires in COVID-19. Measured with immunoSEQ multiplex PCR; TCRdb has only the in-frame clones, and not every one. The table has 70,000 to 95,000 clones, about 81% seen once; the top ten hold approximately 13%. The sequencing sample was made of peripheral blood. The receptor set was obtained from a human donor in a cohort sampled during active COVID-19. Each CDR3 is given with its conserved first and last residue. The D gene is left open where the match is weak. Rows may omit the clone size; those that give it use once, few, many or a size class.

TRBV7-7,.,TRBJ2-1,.,CASSSQLYNEQFF,TGTGCTAGCAGCTCACAATTATACAATGAGCAGTTCTTC
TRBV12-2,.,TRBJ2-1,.,CASRRSAGQLNEQFF,TGTGCAAGTCGCCGCTCCGCCGGACAGCTCAATGAGCAGTTCTTC
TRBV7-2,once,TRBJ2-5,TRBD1,CASSPAQGAETQYF,TGTGCCAGCAGCCCCGCGCAGGGGGCGGAGACCCAGTACTTC
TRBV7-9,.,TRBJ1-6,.,CASSPNNSPLHF,TGTGCCAGCAGCCCTAATAATTCACCCCTCCACTTT
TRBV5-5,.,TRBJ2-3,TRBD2,CASSLQRGAGDTQYF,TGTGCCAGCAGCTTACAGCGGGGTGCAGGAGATACGCAGTATTTT
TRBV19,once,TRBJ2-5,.,CASRYRDSSWETQYF,TGTGCCAGTAGGTACCGGGACTCCTCCTGGGAGACCCAGTACTTC
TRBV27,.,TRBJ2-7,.,CASSSLGRRSYEQYF,TGTGCCAGCAGTTCTTTAGGACGGAGGTCCTACGAGCAGTACTTC
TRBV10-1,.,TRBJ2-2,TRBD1,CASRGQTGELFF,TGCGCCAGCAGGGGACAGACCGGGGAGCTGTTTTTT
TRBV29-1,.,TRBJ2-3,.,CSAPTGRGGDTQYF,TGCAGCGCCCCGACAGGGCGAGGAGGGGATACGCAGTATTTT
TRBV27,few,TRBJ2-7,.,CASSRKRGGVSFGEQYF,TGTGCCAGCAGCCGAAAACGGGGCGGGGTCTCTTTTGGGGAGCAGTACTTC
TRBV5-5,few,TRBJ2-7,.,CASSPVSSYEQYF,TGTGCCAGCAGCCCTGTCTCCTCCTACGAGCAGTACTTC
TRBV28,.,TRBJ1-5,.,CASRYSTGYSNQPQHF,TGTGCCAGCAGATATTCCACAGGGTATAGCAATCAGCCCCAGCATTTT
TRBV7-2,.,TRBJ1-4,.,CASSLDRGNEKLFF,TGTGCCAGCAGCCTGGACAGAGGTAATGAAAAACTGTTTTTT
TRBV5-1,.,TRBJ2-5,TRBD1,CASSRDRVETQYF,TGCGCCAGCAGTCGGGACAGGGTCGAGACCCAGTACTTC
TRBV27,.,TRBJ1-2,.,CASSFREPYLGYGYTF,TGTGCCAGCAGTTTCCGGGAGCCCTATTTGGGCTATGGCTACACCTTC
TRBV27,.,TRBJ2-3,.,CASSLSRGADTQYF,TGTGCCAGCAGTTTATCCAGGGGAGCAGATACGCAGTATTTT
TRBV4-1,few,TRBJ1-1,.,CASSLNWGATEAFF,TGCGCCAGCAGCCTTAATTGGGGAGCCACTGAAGCTTTCTTT
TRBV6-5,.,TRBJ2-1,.,CASRASFYNEQFF,TGTGCCAGCAGGGCCTCCTTTTACAATGAGCAGTTCTTC
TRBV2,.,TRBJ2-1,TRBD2,CASSEIRLAGGGDEQFF,TGTGCCAGCAGTGAAATCCGATTAGCGGGGGGAGGCGATGAGCAGTTCTTC
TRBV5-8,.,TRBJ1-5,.,CASSPGTTSGQPQHF,TGTGCCAGCAGCCCCGGGACAACCTCAGGTCAGCCCCAGCATTTT
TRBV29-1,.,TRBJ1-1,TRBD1,CSVATGEAFF,TGCAGCGTGGCAACAGGGGAGGCTTTCTTT
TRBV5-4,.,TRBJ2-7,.,CASSVNRDLQTYEQYF,TGTGCCAGCAGCGTAAACCGGGATCTCCAGACCTACGAGCAGTACTTC
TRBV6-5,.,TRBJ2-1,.,CASSYSGAAYNEQFF,TGTGCCAGCAGTTACTCAGGGGCAGCTTACAATGAGCAGTTCTTC
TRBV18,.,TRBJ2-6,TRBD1,CASSPRQGDSGANVLTF,TGTGCCAGCTCACCAAGACAGGGGGACTCTGGGGCCAACGTCCTGACTTTC
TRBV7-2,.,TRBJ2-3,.,CASSLQGTTYTDTQYF,TGTGCCAGCAGCTTACAGGGAACTACGTACACAGATACGCAGTATTTT
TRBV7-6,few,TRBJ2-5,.,CASSPEGRETQYF,TGTGCCAGCAGCCCGGAGGGGCGCGAGACCCAGTACTTC
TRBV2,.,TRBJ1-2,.,CASRMGDSVQSGYTF,TGTGCCAGCAGGATGGGGGACTCTGTACAATCTGGCTACACCTTC
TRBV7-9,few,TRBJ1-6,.,CASSRVNSPLHF,TGTGCCAGCAGTCGCGTGAATTCACCCCTCCACTTT
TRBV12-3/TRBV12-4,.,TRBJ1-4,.,CASRLRQDEKLFF,TGTGCCAGCCGCCTCAGACAGGACGAAAAACTGTTTTTT
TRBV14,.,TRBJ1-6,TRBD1,CASRSTGEGSPLHF,TGTGCCAGCAGGTCCACAGGGGAAGGTTCACCCCTCCACTTT
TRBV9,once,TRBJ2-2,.,CASSFGLYTGELFF,TGTGCCAGCAGCTTTGGACTTTACACCGGGGAGCTGTTTTTT